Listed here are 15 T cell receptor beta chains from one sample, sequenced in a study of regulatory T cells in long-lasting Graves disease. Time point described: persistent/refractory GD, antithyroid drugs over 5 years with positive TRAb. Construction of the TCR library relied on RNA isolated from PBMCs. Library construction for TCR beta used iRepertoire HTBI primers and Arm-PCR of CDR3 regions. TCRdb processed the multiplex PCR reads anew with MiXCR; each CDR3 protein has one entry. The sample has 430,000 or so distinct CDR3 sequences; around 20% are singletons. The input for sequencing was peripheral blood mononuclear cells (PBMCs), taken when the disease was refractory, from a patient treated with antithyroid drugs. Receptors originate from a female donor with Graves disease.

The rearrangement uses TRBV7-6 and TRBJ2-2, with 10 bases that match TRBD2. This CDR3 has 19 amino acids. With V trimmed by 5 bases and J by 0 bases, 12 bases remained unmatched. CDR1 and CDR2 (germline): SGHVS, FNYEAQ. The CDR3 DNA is TGTGCCAGCAGCCCGTCTTTCGCTAGCGGGAGACCGAACACCGGGGAGCTGTTTTTT. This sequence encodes CASSPSFASGRPNTGELFF.

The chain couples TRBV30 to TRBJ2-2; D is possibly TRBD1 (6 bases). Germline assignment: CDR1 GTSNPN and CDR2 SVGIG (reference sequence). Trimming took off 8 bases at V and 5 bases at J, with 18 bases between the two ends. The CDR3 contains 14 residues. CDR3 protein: CAGTKGVLTGELFF. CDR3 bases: TGTGCCGGTACTAAGGGGGTCCTTACCGGGGAGCTGTTTTTT.

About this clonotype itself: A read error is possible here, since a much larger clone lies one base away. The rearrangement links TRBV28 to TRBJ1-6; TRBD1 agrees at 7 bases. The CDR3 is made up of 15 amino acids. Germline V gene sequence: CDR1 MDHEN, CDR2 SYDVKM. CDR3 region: CASGLVGQTVGPLHF. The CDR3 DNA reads TGTGCCAGCGGTTTAGTGGGACAGACAGTCGGTCCCCTCCACTTT.

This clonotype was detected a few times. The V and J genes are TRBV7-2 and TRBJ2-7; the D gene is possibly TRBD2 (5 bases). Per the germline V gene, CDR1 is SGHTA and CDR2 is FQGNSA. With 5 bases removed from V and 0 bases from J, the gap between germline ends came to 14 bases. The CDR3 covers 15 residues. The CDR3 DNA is TGTGCCAGCAGCAAGCGGACTGCTAGCTCCTACGAGCAGTACTTC. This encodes CASSKRTASSYEQYF.

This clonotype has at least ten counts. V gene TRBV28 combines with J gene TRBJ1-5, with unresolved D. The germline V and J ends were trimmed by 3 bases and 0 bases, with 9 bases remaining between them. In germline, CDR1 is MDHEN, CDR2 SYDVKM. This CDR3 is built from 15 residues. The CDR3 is CASSLVRGSNQPQHF. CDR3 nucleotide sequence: TGTGCCAGCAGTTTGGTTCGGGGTAGCAATCAGCCCCAGCATTTT.

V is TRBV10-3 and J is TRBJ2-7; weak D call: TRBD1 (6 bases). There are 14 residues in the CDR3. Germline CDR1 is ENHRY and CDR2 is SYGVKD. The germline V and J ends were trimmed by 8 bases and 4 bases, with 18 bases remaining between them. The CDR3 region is CAIGKQGVRYEQYF. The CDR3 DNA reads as TGTGCCATCGGGAAACAGGGAGTAAGGTACGAGCAGTACTTC.

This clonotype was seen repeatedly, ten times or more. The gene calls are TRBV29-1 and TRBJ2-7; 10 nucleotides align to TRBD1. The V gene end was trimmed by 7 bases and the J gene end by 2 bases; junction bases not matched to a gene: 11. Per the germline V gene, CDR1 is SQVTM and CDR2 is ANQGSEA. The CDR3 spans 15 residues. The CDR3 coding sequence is TGCAGCGCTGGTATCCGGGACAGGGGTCCCTACGAGCAGTACTTC. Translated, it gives CSAGIRDRGPYEQYF.

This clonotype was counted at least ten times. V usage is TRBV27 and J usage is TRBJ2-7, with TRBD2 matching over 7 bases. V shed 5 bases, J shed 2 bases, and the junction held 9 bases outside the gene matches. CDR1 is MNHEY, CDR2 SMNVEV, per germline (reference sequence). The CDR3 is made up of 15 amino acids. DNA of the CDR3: TGTGCCAGCAGTGACTCCTGGCGGGGGACCTACGAGCAGTACTTC. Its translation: CASSDSWRGTYEQYF.

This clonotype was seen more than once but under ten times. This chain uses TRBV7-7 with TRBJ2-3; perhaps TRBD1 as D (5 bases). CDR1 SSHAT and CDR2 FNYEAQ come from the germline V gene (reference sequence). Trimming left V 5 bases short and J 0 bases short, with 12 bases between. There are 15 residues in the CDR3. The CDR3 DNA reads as TGTGCCAGCAGCGAGCTGGCAGGGAGCACAGATACGCAGTATTTT. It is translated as CASSELAGSTDTQYF. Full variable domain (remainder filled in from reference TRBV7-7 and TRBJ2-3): GAGVSQSPRYKVTKRGQDVTLRCDPISSHATLYWYQQALGQGPEFLTYFNYEAQPDKSGLPSDRFSAERPEGSISTLTIQRTEQRDSAMYRCASSELAGSTDTQYFGPGTRLTVL.

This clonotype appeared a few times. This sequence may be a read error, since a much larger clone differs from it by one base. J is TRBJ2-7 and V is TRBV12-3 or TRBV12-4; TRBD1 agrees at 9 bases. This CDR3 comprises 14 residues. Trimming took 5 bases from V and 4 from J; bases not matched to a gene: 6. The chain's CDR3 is CASSVQGARYEQYF. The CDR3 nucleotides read TGTGCCAGCAGTGTACAGGGGGCGCGGTACGAGCAGTACTTC.

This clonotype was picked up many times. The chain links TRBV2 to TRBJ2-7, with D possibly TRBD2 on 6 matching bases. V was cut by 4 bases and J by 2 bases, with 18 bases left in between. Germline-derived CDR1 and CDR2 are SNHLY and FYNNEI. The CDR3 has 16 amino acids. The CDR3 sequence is CASSVSSGRGTYEQYF. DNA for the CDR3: TGTGCCAGCAGTGTCTCAAGTGGGCGGGGAACCTACGAGCAGTACTTC.

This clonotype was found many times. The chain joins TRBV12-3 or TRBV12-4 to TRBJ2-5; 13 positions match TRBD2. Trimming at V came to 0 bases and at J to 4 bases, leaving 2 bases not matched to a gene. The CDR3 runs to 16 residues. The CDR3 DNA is TGTGCCAGCAGTTTAGCGGGACTAGCGGGGAGAGAGACCCAGTACTTC. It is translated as CASSLAGLAGRETQYF.

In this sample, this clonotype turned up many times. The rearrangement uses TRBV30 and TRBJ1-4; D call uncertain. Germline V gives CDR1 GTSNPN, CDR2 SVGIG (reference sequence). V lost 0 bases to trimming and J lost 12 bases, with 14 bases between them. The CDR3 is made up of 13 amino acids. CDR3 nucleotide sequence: TGTGCCTGGAGTGTACCTGGGAGCCAGGAACTGTTTTTT. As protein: CAWSVPGSQELFF.

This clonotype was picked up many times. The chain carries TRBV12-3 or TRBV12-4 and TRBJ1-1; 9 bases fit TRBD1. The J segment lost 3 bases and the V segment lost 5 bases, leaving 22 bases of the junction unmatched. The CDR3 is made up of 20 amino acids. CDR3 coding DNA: TGTGCCAGCAGTACCCCTACAGGGGGCTCGAGTTCAAGAGTGGACACTGAAGCTTTCTTT. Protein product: CASSTPTGGSSSRVDTEAFF.

The CDR3 sequence is CASSGERGQETQYF. CDR3 nucleotides: TGCGCCAGCAGCGGGGAGAGAGGGCAAGAGACCCAGTACTTC. The rearrangement joins TRBV5-1 to TRBJ2-5; a weak D match, TRBD2 (5 bases). Deletions cut 4 bases from V and 2 bases from J, with 12 bases between. Germline CDR1 and CDR2: SGHRS and YFSETQ. CDR3 size: 14 residues.